What follows is one TCR beta chain and its context. Its cognate antigen is unknown. Survey-level immunoSEQ v3.0 assays were run. TCRdb keeps only in-frame clones here, not all; method: immunoSEQ multiplex PCR. The sample lists about 43,000 clones; 86% were seen once. The CDR3 has 11 amino acids. Germline lookup yields CDR1 DFQATT and CDR2 SNEGSKA (reference sequence). Trimming cost V 6 bases and J 4 bases, with 9 bases left between them. The source of the sample is a study of long-term antiretroviral therapy in people with HIV. The study's findings and limits: ART was followed by higher diversity that remained below transplant donor controls. The clones with expansion before ART were dominant in the repertoire at all time points. Dating from about 2003 to 2017, the blood was possibly obtained under older ART regimens. It was not possible to obtain data on ART adherence, viral resistance or therapy changes.

The chain carries TRBV20-1 and TRBJ1-1; no firm D call. The specimen comprised unsorted PBMCs, sampled 0.1 years before starting antiretroviral therapy. This receptor was identified in a woman aged 50 to 60 with HIV. CDR3 sequence: CSAPGVTEAFF. DNA of the CDR3: TGCAGTGCCCCGGGCGTCACTGAAGCTTTCTTT.